The sequence of this TCR beta chain was determined in a study of molecular identifiers for immune sequencing clone quantification. Bulk TCR libraries used previously described methods and listed TCR primers. From the PCR reads, TCRdb called clonotypes with MiXCR, one entry per CDR3 protein. The profile shows more than 250,000 distinct CDR3 sequences, 20% to 25% of them singletons. This CDR3 contains 15 residues. Germline V CDR1 and CDR2: SEHNR, FQNEAQ (reference sequence). The J segment lost 3 bases and the V segment lost 5 bases, leaving 8 bases of the junction unmatched. Sorting captured naive CD8 T cells as CD8+CD4-CCR7+CD45RA+. Study observations and caveats: Whereas clones above 20 RNA copies held under 1% of naive-cell molecules, they held over 97% of effector molecules. Spiked Jurkat TCR RNA equivalent to one cell was reportedly detectable in one million naive cells.

This clonotype was counted at least ten times. Its antigen is unidentified. What was sequenced was naive CD8+ T cells from blood, with Jurkat cell RNA spiked in. Subset reported: FACS-sorted CD8+CD4-CCR7+CD45RA+ naive T cells. This clonotype was sampled from a human donor in good health. Some libraries in this study had Jurkat cell RNA spiked in. The J gene is TRBJ2-7, the V gene TRBV7-9; 9 bases fit TRBD1. This CDR3 reads CASSPPGQGRYEQYF. The CDR3 region has the DNA TGTGCCAGCAGCCCGCCGGGACAGGGTCGCTACGAGCAGTACTTC.